This TCR beta chain was identified in a study of cytomegalovirus exposure and HLA in healthy donors. Trimming took 7 bases from V and 5 from J, leaving 15 bases between them. The CDR3 is 13 residues long. The germline V gene encodes CDR1 SGDLS and CDR2 YYNGEE. As to this clone: Its antigen is as yet unknown.

Findings and caveats of the study: In a later analysis, CMV-associated beta chains were mostly HLA-associated, it appeared. HLA allele associations emerged for 15,000 to 20,000 TCR beta sequences in a later analysis, at 0.05 false discovery rate.

The PCR ran on 60 Vbeta and 13 Jbeta primers. This table comes from immunoSEQ multiplex PCR, and its TCRdb copy is limited to in-frame clones, with some not included. The data hold approximately 110,000 clones, with about three quarters observed a single time. V and J are TRBV9 and TRBJ2-5, with D tentatively TRBD2 (5 bases). Sequencing was done on a sample of PBMCs. This TCR was recovered from a woman under 40 in good health and CMV-seronegative. The CDR3 bases are TGTGCCAGCTCCCGGGGTCGGCAGGAGACCCAGTACTTC. This gives the protein CASSRGRQETQYF.